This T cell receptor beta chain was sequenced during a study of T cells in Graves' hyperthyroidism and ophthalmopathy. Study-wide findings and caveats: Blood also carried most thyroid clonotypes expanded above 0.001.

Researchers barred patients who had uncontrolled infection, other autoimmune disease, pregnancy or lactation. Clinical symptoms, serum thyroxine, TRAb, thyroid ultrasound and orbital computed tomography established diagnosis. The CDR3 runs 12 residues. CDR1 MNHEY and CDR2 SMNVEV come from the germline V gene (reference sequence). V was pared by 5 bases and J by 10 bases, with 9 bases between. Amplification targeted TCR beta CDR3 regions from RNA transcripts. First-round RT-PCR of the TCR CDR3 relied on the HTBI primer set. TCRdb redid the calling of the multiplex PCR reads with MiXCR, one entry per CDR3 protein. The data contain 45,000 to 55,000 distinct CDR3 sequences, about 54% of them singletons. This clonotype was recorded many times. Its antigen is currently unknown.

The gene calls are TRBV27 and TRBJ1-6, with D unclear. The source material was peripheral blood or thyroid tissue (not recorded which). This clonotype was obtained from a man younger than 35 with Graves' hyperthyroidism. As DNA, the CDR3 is TGTGCCAGCAGTGCCATTGGGTCACCCCTCCACTTT. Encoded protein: CASSAIGSPLHF.